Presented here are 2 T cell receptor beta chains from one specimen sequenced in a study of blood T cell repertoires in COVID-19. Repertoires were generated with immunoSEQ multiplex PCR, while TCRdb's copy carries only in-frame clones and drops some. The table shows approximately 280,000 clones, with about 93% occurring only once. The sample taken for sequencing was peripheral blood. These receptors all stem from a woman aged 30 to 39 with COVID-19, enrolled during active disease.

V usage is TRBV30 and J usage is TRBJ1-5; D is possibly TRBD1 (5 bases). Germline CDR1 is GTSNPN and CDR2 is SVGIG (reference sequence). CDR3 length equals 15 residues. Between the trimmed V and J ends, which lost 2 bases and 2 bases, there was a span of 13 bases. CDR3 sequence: CAWSLSAGGNQPQHF. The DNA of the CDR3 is TGTGCCTGGAGTTTGAGCGCGGGGGGCAATCAGCCCCAGCATTTT.

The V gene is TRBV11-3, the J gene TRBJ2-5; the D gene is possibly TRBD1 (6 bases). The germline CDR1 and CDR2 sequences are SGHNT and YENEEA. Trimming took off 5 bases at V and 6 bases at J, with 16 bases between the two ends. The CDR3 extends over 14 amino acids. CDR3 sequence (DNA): TGTGCCAGCAGCCCCTCGGACAGCGTCCAGACCCAGTACTTC. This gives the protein CASSPSDSVQTQYF.